This is a list of T cell receptor beta chains from one sample in a study of human T cells and chemical hapten exposure. Via MiXCR, TCRdb re-called the RACE reads, giving one row per CDR3 protein. The sample shows about 160,000 distinct CDR3 sequences, about 30% of them seen only once. The sample was whole blood, taken in connection with sensitization to the hapten diphenylcyclopropenone (DPC). The receptors stem from a woman aged 18 to 35 with alopecia areata. Some clones in this sample may be carry-over from other donors' samples. Both conserved end residues are part of each CDR3. Each record gives: V gene, D gene, J gene, clone size, CDR3 DNA, CDR3 protein. D genes are given only for firm matches. Not all rows give a size; the values are once, few, many and, for expanded clones, a class.

>TRBV29-1|-|TRBJ2-7|-
TGCAGCGTTCAGTCGAGGGGCCAGCAGTACTTC
CSVQSRGQQYF
>TRBV7-2|TRBD2|TRBJ2-2|-
TGTGCCAGCAGCTTCTCCGGGAGGGACGGGGAGCTGTCTTTT
CASSFSGRDGELSF
>TRBV6-6|-|TRBJ2-5|-
TGTGCCAGCAGTTACTCCGCAGGGGCAGAGACCCAGTACTTC
CASSYSAGAETQYF
>TRBV29-1|-|TRBJ1-5|-
TGCAGCGTTGGAGGGGGGGGGGTTAATCAGCCCCAGCATTTT
CSVGGGGVNQPQHF
>TRBV30|TRBD1|TRBJ1-2|-
TGTGCCTGGAGCTTCGACAGGGGGCGGCGGGGCTACACCTTC
CAWSFDRGRRGYTF
>TRBV20-1|-|TRBJ2-3|-
TGCAGTGGGGCCGTCGATACGCAGTATTTT
CSGAVDTQYF
>TRBV4-3|TRBD2|TRBJ2-7|-
TGCGCCAGCAGCCGCGCGGGGGGGCCTTACGAGCAGTACTTC
CASSRAGGPYEQYF
>TRBV28|-|TRBJ1-1|-
TGTGCCAGCAGTTTTGGGGGGGGTGGAACTGAAGCTTTCTTT
CASSFGGGGTEAFF
>TRBV27|-|TRBJ1-2|-
TGTGCCAGCAGTCGAGGTCCAGACTATGGCTACACCTTC
CASSRGPDYGYTF
>TRBV6-2/TRBV6-3|-|TRBJ2-1|-
TGTGCCAGCAGTTACCCACTAGTTACACTCATCTTC
CASSYPLVTLIF
>TRBV29-1|-|TRBJ2-1|few
TGCAGCGTCCGTCTCTCGACCGGGTGGGATCCCAATGAGCAGTTCTTC
CSVRLSTGWDPNEQFF
>TRBV5-6|-|TRBJ1-5|-
TGTGCCAGCAGCTTTTATAGGGTTCGGGACCAGCCCCAGCATTTT
CASSFYRVRDQPQHF
>TRBV7-2|-|TRBJ2-1|-
TGTGCCAGCAACCCATACCTCGGGGTTGAGCAGTTCTTC
CASNPYLGVEQFF
>TRBV2|-|TRBJ2-5|-
TGTGCCAGCAGGAGGGATCCATCTCAAGAGACCCAGTACTTC
CASRRDPSQETQYF
>TRBV10-3|TRBD1|TRBJ1-4|-
TGTGCCATCAGGCCCGGGACAGGGGAACAAAAACTGTTTTTT
CAIRPGTGEQKLFF
>TRBV7-2|-|TRBJ2-1|few
TGTGCCAGCAGCCCGAGACGGGGGCGGGATGAGCAGTTCTTC
CASSPRRGRDEQFF
>TRBV12-3/TRBV12-4|TRBD1|TRBJ1-1|-
TGTGCCAGCAGGCAACAGGGGGCGGACACTGAAGCTTTCTTT
CASRQQGADTEAFF
>TRBV7-2|TRBD2|TRBJ2-5|-
TGTGCCAGCAGCTCGCACTTTCTAGCGGGAGCTGGGGAGACCCAGTACTTC
CASSSHFLAGAGETQYF
>TRBV5-1|TRBD1|TRBJ1-1|-
TGCGCCAGCAGCCAGACCTGGACAGGGGCATTGAACACTGAAGCTTTCTTT
CASSQTWTGALNTEAFF
>TRBV29-1|TRBD1|TRBJ1-4|-
TGCAGCGTTGAAGCGACAGGGCTGGGTGAAAAACTGTTTTTT
CSVEATGLGEKLFF
>TRBV5-1|-|TRBJ1-6|few
TGCGCCAGCAGCCTTGGACAAGGGGGTTCACCCCTCCACTTT
CASSLGQGGSPLHF
>TRBV7-2|TRBD1|TRBJ1-2|-
TGTGCCAGCGGAAGCCCGGGACAGACCAAGGCGTCCTATGGCTACACCTTC
CASGSPGQTKASYGYTF
>TRBV4-3|TRBD1|TRBJ2-2|-
TGCGCCAGCAGCCGAGGGGACAGGATAGACCCCGGGGAGCTGTTTTTT
CASSRGDRIDPGELFF
>TRBV6-1|-|TRBJ1-5|-
TGTGCCAGCAGCCGCTCCTTTGCGGGCAATCAGCCCCAGCATTTT
CASSRSFAGNQPQHF
>TRBV4-1|-|TRBJ2-5|-
TGCGCCAGCAGCCAAGAAATTAGGAGTGTCCAAGAGACCCAGTACTTC
CASSQEIRSVQETQYF
>TRBV2|-|TRBJ1-5|few
TGTGCCAGCAGCGCTGACAGGACAAGATCTCAGCCCCAGCATTTT
CASSADRTRSQPQHF
>TRBV7-2|-|TRBJ2-3|-
TGTGCCAGCAGCTTAGCCCCCCGGGCTACGCAGTATTTT
CASSLAPRATQYF
>TRBV12-3/TRBV12-4|-|TRBJ1-4|few
TGTGCCAGCAGTTTATCAGGGGTTAGCGGTGAAAAACTGTTTTTT
CASSLSGVSGEKLFF
>TRBV21-1|-|TRBJ2-4|-
TGTGCCAGCAGCACTGCCTTCCGGGACAGGGGGGTCCCTCTAGCCAAAAACATTCAGTACTTC
CASSTAFRDRGVPLAKNIQYF
>TRBV5-1|-|TRBJ1-1|-
TGCGCCAGCAGCTTTCGGGGCTCTCCTGAAGCTTTCTTT
CASSFRGSPEAFF
>TRBV7-9|-|TRBJ1-2|-
TGTGCCAGCAGAAGCTCGTGGGGAGGCTACACCTTC
CASRSSWGGYTF
>TRBV7-7|TRBD1|TRBJ1-2|few
TGTGCTAGCAGCTATAGACAGGGGGCCTATGGCTACACCTTC
CASSYRQGAYGYTF
>TRBV5-1|TRBD2|TRBJ2-1|-
TGCGCCAGCAGCCACCTAGCGGGGGGGCGGAATGAGCAGTTCTTC
CASSHLAGGRNEQFF
>TRBV7-9|-|TRBJ1-2|few
TGTGCCAGCAGCTTAGTTGGCAGGATCTCTAACTATGGCTACACCTTC
CASSLVGRISNYGYTF
>TRBV29-1|-|TRBJ2-1|-
TGCAGCGTTGATAGTGCAGGCTCCTACAATGAGCAGTTCTTC
CSVDSAGSYNEQFF
>TRBV12-3/TRBV12-4|-|TRBJ1-3|-
TGTGCCACCAGGACGGTCAGCGCTGGAAACACCATATATTTT
CATRTVSAGNTIYF
>TRBV21-1|-|TRBJ2-1|few
TGTGCCAGCAGGACTAACTCCTACAATGAGCAGTTCTTC
CASRTNSYNEQFF
>TRBV6-5|-|TRBJ1-1|-
TGTGCCAGCAACCCCGGGAGGGGCAGGACTGAAGCTTTCTTT
CASNPGRGRTEAFF
>TRBV7-3|-|TRBJ1-2|-
TGTGCCAGCAGCTCCCTACAGGGCGACAATGGCTACACCTTC
CASSSLQGDNGYTF
>TRBV20-1|TRBD1|TRBJ2-2|few
TGCAGTGCAACAGGGGCGTCGGACGGGGAGCTGTTTTTT
CSATGASDGELFF
>TRBV7-3|-|TRBJ2-1|-
TGTGCCAGCAGCTTAACTAGCGAAGTTCACAATGAGCAGTTCTTC
CASSLTSEVHNEQFF
>TRBV20-1|-|TRBJ2-2|-
TGCAGTGCTAGGCTAAGGGGATACACCGGGGAGCTGTTTTTT
CSARLRGYTGELFF
>TRBV5-1|-|TRBJ2-7|-
TGCGCCAGCAGCTTGGGCGTATACTCCTACGAGCAGTACTTC
CASSLGVYSYEQYF
>TRBV6-2/TRBV6-3|-|TRBJ1-1|few
TGTGCCAGCAGTAACCCAGGCCCTGGGACTGAAGCTTTCTTT
CASSNPGPGTEAFF
>TRBV6-5|-|TRBJ1-5|few
TGTGCCAGCAGTTACTCACCTCCCCAGCTTGGATCTAGCAATCAGCCCCAGCATTTT
CASSYSPPQLGSSNQPQHF
>TRBV3-1|TRBD1|TRBJ2-1|many
TGTGCCAGCAGCCACAGGGGGTCCTACAATGAGCAGTTCTTC
CASSHRGSYNEQFF
>TRBV10-3|TRBD1|TRBJ2-2|many
TGTGCCGTCGGACAGGGTAACACCGGGGAGCTGTTTTTT
CAVGQGNTGELFF
>TRBV6-5|TRBD2|TRBJ2-7|-
TGTGCCAGCAGTTACTCGACCGGGACTAGCGGCTACGAGCAGTACTTC
CASSYSTGTSGYEQYF
>TRBV3-1|-|TRBJ2-3|many
TGTGCCAGCAGCCCCAAGATAGAAGACACAGGGATAGGTTACACAGATACGCAGTATTTT
CASSPKIEDTGIGYTDTQYF
>TRBV7-6|-|TRBJ1-4|many
TGTGCCAGCAGCTTAAGGCTCGGGACTAATGAAAAACTGTTTTTT
CASSLRLGTNEKLFF
>TRBV12-3/TRBV12-4|TRBD1|TRBJ1-1|few
TGTGCCAGCAGTTGGGACAGGGTTGTGGCTTTCTTT
CASSWDRVVAFF
>TRBV7-2|-|TRBJ1-1|-
TGTGCCAGCAGCTTAGTTCAGGGTATGGAAGCTTTCTTT
CASSLVQGMEAFF
>TRBV15|-|TRBJ2-7|-
TGTGCCACCAGCAGAAAACAGTGGGACGAGCAGTACTTC
CATSRKQWDEQYF
>TRBV29-1|-|TRBJ1-2|-
TGCAGCGTTGACCCCGCAGCGGGGGGCTCACATGGCTACACCTTC
CSVDPAAGGSHGYTF